This T cell receptor beta chain was recovered during a study of T cell responses to AZD1222 COVID-19 vaccine. V lost 6 bases to trimming and J lost 9 bases, with 12 bases between them. Germline V gene sequence: CDR1 SNHLY, CDR2 FYNNEI. The CDR3 runs 13 residues. Assay: immunoSEQ multiplex PCR; the TCRdb copy retains only in-frame clones and omits some. This table has approximately 120,000 clones, 93% appearing once. The V call is TRBV2, the J call TRBJ1-6; D not resolved. Sequences were derived from peripheral blood, sampled on day 0 of AZD1222 vaccination. The clonotype comes from an adult in good health. CDR3 coding DNA: TGTGCCAGCAGCGGGTCTGAAACTTCACCCCTCCACTTT. Translated: CASSGSETSPLHF.